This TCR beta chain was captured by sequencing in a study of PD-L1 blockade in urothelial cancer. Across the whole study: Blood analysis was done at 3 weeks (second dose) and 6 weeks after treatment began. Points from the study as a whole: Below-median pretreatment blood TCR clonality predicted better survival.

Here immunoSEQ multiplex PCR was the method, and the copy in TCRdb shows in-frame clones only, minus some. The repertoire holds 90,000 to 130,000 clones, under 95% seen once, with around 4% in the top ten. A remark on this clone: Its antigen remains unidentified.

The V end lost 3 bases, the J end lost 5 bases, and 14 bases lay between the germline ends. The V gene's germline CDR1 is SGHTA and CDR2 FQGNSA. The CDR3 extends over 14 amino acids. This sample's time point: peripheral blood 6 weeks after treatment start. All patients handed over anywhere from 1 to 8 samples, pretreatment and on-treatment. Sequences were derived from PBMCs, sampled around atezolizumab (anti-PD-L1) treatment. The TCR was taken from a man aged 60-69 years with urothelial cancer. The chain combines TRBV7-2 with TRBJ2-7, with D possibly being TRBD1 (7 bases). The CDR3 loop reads CASSLIGGGHEQYF. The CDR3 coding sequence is TGTGCCAGCAGCTTGATCGGAGGGGGCCACGAGCAGTACTTC.